Shown below are 28 T cell receptor beta chains from a single sample sequenced in a study of cytomegalovirus exposure and HLA in healthy donors. Libraries were prepared by immunoSEQ multiplex PCR; TCRdb keeps only in-frame clonotypes and omits some of them. The repertoire includes nearly 110,000 clones, less than 90% of them detected once, and 1.8% sits in the top ten. The specimen sequenced was PBMCs. These receptors were obtained from a woman aged 18-29 years in good health and CMV-seropositive.

This chain uses TRBV15 with TRBJ2-3; weak D call: TRBD1 (6 bases). Germline loops: CDR1 LNHNV, CDR2 YYDKDF (reference sequence). The CDR3 has 15 amino acids. The germline V and J ends were trimmed by 1 base and 2 bases, with 10 bases remaining between them. This chain's CDR3 is CATSRGRGPTDTQYF. CDR3 in DNA: TGTGCCACCAGCAGAGGCAGGGGACCCACAGATACGCAGTATTTT.

This clone was detected only a few times. This chain uses TRBV2 with TRBJ1-5; D is uncertain. This CDR3 spans 13 amino acids. Germline V gene data show CDR1 as SNHLY and CDR2 as FYNNEI. Trimming pared 3 bases from V and 0 bases from J, leaving 3 bases between. CDR3 in amino acids: CASSDGSNQPQHF. CDR3 sequence (DNA): TGTGCCAGCAGTGACGGTAGCAATCAGCCCCAGCATTTT. The entire variable domain, with the rest obtained from reference TRBV2 and TRBJ1-5, is as follows: EPEVTQTPSHQVTQMGQEVILRCVPISNHLYFYWYRQILGQKVEFLVSFYNNEISEKSEIFDDQFSVERPDGSNFTLKIRSTKLEDSAMYFCASSDGSNQPQHFGDGTRLSIL.

The chain recombines TRBV28 with TRBJ1-4; 9 bases fit TRBD1. This CDR3 contains 14 residues. The J segment lost 4 bases and the V segment lost 10 bases, leaving 7 bases of the junction unmatched. Germline V gives CDR1 MDHEN, CDR2 SYDVKM. The CDR3 DNA sequence: TGTGCCACCAATCGGGACAGGGATAATGAAAAACTGTTTTTT. This codes for CATNRDRDNEKLFF.

The rearrangement links TRBV10-3 to TRBJ2-5; D is possibly TRBD2 (7 bases). From germline, CDR1 is ENHRY and CDR2 SYGVKD. V lost 0 bases and J lost 4, with 15 bases in between. This CDR3 has 16 residues. The CDR3 is CAISESGGPTAETQYF. CDR3 coding DNA: TGTGCCATCAGTGAGTCGGGGGGGCCGACCGCAGAGACCCAGTACTTC.

In regard to this clone: An end of the junction does not agree with germline; a read error may underlie this. The gene calls are TRBV14 and TRBJ2-7, with TRBD2 matching over 7 bases. This CDR3 region has 15 residues. The germline V gene has CDR1 SGHDN and CDR2 FVKESK. CDR3 loop: CASSPGRGYSDEQYF. CDR3 bases: TGTGCCAGCAGCCCCGGGCGGGGGTACTCCGACGAGCAGTACTTC.

The J gene is TRBJ2-2, the V gene TRBV6-4, with D unclear. This CDR3 region has 15 residues. Trimming left V 2 bases short and J 3 bases short, with 10 bases between. Germline V gene lookup returns CDR1 MRHNA and CDR2 SNTAGT. The CDR3, as DNA: TGTGCCAGCAGTGACAGCGTCTCCGACACCGGGGAGCTGTTTTTT. Encoded protein: CASSDSVSDTGELFF.

V is TRBV7-9 and J is TRBJ2-3; 8 nucleotides line up with TRBD2. V was pared by 5 bases and J by 2 bases, with 6 bases of the junction left unmatched. The CDR3 spans 15 residues. Per germline, CDR1 SEHNR and CDR2 FQNEAQ (reference sequence). This CDR3 reads CASSPGTRDTDTQYF. CDR3 coding DNA: TGTGCCAGCAGCCCTGGGACTAGAGACACAGATACGCAGTATTTT.

The chain is built from TRBV27 and TRBJ1-5, with 8 bases fitting TRBD1. V lost 0 bases and J lost 7; bases outside the gene matches: 8. In germline, CDR1 is MNHEY, CDR2 SMNVEV (reference sequence). CDR3 length: 16 amino acids. DNA for the CDR3: TGTGCCAGCAGTTTATCGCCAGGGGGCAACGAGCAGCCCCAGCATTTT. Translating gives CASSLSPGGNEQPQHF.

The chain combines TRBV4-3 with TRBJ2-2; a weak D match, TRBD1 (6 bases). The CDR3 totals 16 residues. Trimming took 4 bases from V and 0 from J, leaving 12 bases between them. Germline V gene data show CDR1 as LGHNA and CDR2 as YSLEER. The CDR3 DNA is TGCGCCAGCAGCCCCCTGGGACATACGAACACCGGGGAGCTGTTTTTT. It specifies CASSPLGHTNTGELFF.

This chain's CDR3 is CASSDDPAQGNTEAFF. Written as DNA, the CDR3 is TGTGCCAGCAGCGACGACCCGGCACAGGGGAACACTGAAGCTTTCTTT. The chain joins TRBV2 to TRBJ1-1, with D maybe TRBD1 (6 bases). This CDR3 comprises 16 residues. Germline V gene lookup returns CDR1 SNHLY and CDR2 FYNNEI. Trimming stripped 6 bases from V and 1 base from J, with 18 bases between.

This clone appeared a single time. Other DNA sequences in this specimen translate into the identical CDR3. The chain recombines TRBV5-4 with TRBJ2-5, with a possible D match to TRBD2 (7 bases). Germline CDR1 SGHNT, CDR2 YYREEE (reference sequence). The ends were cut back, 0 bases at V and 5 bases at J, with 11 bases in the middle. The CDR3 spans 14 residues. DNA of the CDR3: TGTGCCAGCAGCTTGGAGGGGGGAGGGGAGACCCAGTACTTC. This sequence encodes CASSLEGGGETQYF.

This chain connects TRBV2 to TRBJ1-1, with 9 positions matching TRBD1. Per germline, CDR1 SNHLY and CDR2 FYNNEI. J gave up 5 bases and V 7 bases, and 14 bases lay outside the gene matches. The CDR3 sequence is 16 residues long. This chain's CDR3 is CASIRDRVYSLTEAFF. CDR3 DNA: TGTGCCAGCATCCGGGACAGGGTTTATTCTTTAACTGAAGCTTTCTTT.

The chain joins TRBV28 to TRBJ2-7; D possibly corresponds to TRBD2 (7 bases). There are 15 residues in the CDR3. V was clipped by 2 bases and J by 2 bases, with 13 bases between them. From germline, CDR1 is MDHEN and CDR2 SYDVKM. The CDR3 sequence: CASSLNGGLAYEQYF. The DNA of the CDR3 is TGTGCCAGCAGTTTAAACGGGGGGCTCGCCTACGAGCAGTACTTC.

V and J are TRBV2 and TRBJ2-2; no firm D call. CDR3 length: 15 residues. CDR1 and CDR2 from the germline V gene are SNHLY and FYNNEI. V was clipped by 3 bases and J by 5 bases, with 13 bases between them. The DNA of the CDR3 is TGTGCCAGCAGTGATGGCCCCCAAGTTACCGGGGAGCTGTTTTTT. Translating it yields CASSDGPQVTGELFF.

The chain links TRBV29-1 to TRBJ1-3; D remains unclear. CDR1 is SQVTM, CDR2 ANQGSEA, per germline. This CDR3 comprises 14 residues. V lost 4 bases and J 4 bases, leaving 14 bases between the germline ends. The CDR3 protein is CSVAIPTLGNTIYF. The CDR3 DNA is TGCAGCGTTGCGATCCCAACTTTAGGAAACACCATATATTTT.

V usage is TRBV5-1 and J usage is TRBJ2-2; D is unclear. V dropped 1 base and J dropped 0 bases, with 4 bases sitting between them. Germline values: CDR1 SGHRS, CDR2 YFSETQ. CDR3 length equals 14 residues. In nucleotides, the CDR3 is TGCGCCAGCAGCTTGTCAACGAACACCGGGGAGCTGTTTTTT. Translation: CASSLSTNTGELFF.

The chain has TRBV20-1 and TRBJ1-1; D gene ambiguous. Germline-derived CDR1 and CDR2 are DFQATT and SNEGSKA (reference sequence). The CDR3 consists of 10 residues. V was trimmed by 0 bases and J by 8 bases, leaving 4 bases between them. The CDR3 DNA sequence: TGCAGTGCTAGAGATGCGGAAGCTTTCTTT. Protein product: CSARDAEAFF.

J is TRBJ1-2 and V is TRBV28; 8 bases agree with TRBD1. There are 14 residues in the CDR3. The germline CDR1 and CDR2 sequences are MDHEN and SYDVKM. V lost 5 bases and J lost 8; bases outside the gene matches: 10. This CDR3 is CASSSPRTGSGYTF. In DNA form, the CDR3 reads TGTGCCAGCAGTAGTCCCCGGACAGGGAGCGGCTACACCTTC.

This rearrangement joins TRBV6-1 to TRBJ2-1, with TRBD2 matching over 7 bases. The CDR3 runs to 15 residues. V was clipped by 4 bases and J by 0 bases; unmatched bases: 3. Germline V gives CDR1 MNHNS, CDR2 SASEGT. CDR3 DNA sequence: TGTGCCAGCAGTGGGGGACTACGCTCCTACAATGAGCAGTTCTTC. The encoded protein is CASSGGLRSYNEQFF.

A remark on this clone: At one end, the junction sequence differs from germline, possibly due to a read error. The chain combines TRBV4-1 with TRBJ1-1; D remains ambiguous. The germline V gene has CDR1 MGHRA and CDR2 YSYEKL. The CDR3 has 13 residues. CDR3 DNA: TGCGCCAGCAGTTCAACCGGGAACAGTGAAGCTTTCTTT. Amino acid sequence: CASSSTGNSEAFF.

The chain links TRBV19 to TRBJ1-2; 9 bases agree with TRBD1. Germline lookup yields CDR1 LNHDA and CDR2 SQIVND (reference sequence). J gave up 8 bases and V 4 bases, and 5 bases lay outside the gene matches. The CDR3 covers 13 residues. CDR3 bases: TGTGCCAGTAGTACAAGGACAGGGGTAGGCTACACCTTC. Translating it yields CASSTRTGVGYTF.

V and J are TRBV6-5 and TRBJ1-5; the D gene is possibly TRBD1 (5 bases). This CDR3 comprises 15 residues. V was clipped by 0 bases and J by 4 bases, with 10 bases between them. Germline loops: CDR1 MNHEY, CDR2 SVGAGI. As DNA, the CDR3 is TGTGCCAGCAGTTACTCCGTCCGGGGGAATCAGCCCCAGCATTTT. It specifies CASSYSVRGNQPQHF.

This clone was picked up one time. V gene TRBV18 combines with J gene TRBJ2-5, with 7 bases matching TRBD1. V was pared by 3 bases and J by 2 bases, with 6 bases of the junction left unmatched. The CDR3 has 15 amino acids. The germline CDR1 and CDR2 sequences are KGHSH and LQKENI. The CDR3 spells CASSPRQGPQETQYF. The CDR3 nucleotides read TGTGCCAGCTCACCTCGACAGGGACCTCAAGAGACCCAGTACTTC.

This chain joins TRBV2 and TRBJ2-5; D call uncertain. This CDR3 comprises 15 residues. Germline CDR1 and CDR2: SNHLY and FYNNEI. V lost 0 bases, J lost 1 base, and 9 bases lay in between. The CDR3 DNA sequence: TGTGCCAGCAGTGAAGCGCTTGGCACCCAAGAGACCCAGTACTTC. Its translation is CASSEALGTQETQYF.

This clone was found once. The chain couples TRBV4-1 to TRBJ2-3; 8 bases match TRBD2. V lost 0 bases, J lost 6 bases, and 8 bases stayed unmatched. From germline, CDR1 is MGHRA and CDR2 YSYEKL. The CDR3 loop spans 16 amino acids. The CDR3 loop reads CASSQEPSGSLDTQYF. The CDR3, as DNA: TGCGCCAGCAGCCAAGAACCTAGCGGGTCTCTTGATACGCAGTATTTT.

This chain links TRBV7-9 with TRBJ2-1; 9 bases match TRBD1. Looked up from germline, CDR1 is SEHNR and CDR2 is FQNEAQ (reference sequence). Germline trimming cut 5 bases from V and 0 bases from J; bases unmatched to any gene: 14. CDR3 length: 19 residues. For the CDR3, the DNA is TGTGCCAGCAGCATACCGGGACAGGGATCTCCAAGCTCCTACAATGAGCAGTTCTTC. It codes for CASSIPGQGSPSSYNEQFF.

V gene TRBV6-5 combines with J gene TRBJ1-2, with TRBD1 matching over 8 bases. V was clipped by 6 bases and J by 5 bases; unmatched bases: 5. CDR3 length equals 13 residues. Looked up from germline, CDR1 is MNHEY and CDR2 is SVGAGI. The DNA of the CDR3 is TGTGCCAGCAGGACCGGGACAGGTTATGGCTACACCTTC. This translates into CASRTGTGYGYTF.

The chain recombines TRBV28 with TRBJ2-1, with D tentatively TRBD2 (7 bases). V was clipped by 0 bases and J by 0 bases, with 21 bases between them. In germline, CDR1 is MDHEN, CDR2 SYDVKM. CDR3 size: 20 residues. Here the CDR3 DNA reads TGTGCCAGCAGTTTATGCCGTGAGGCGGGGGCCCCCATCTCCTACAATGAGCAGTTCTTC. The encoded protein is CASSLCREAGAPISYNEQFF. The variable domain in full, completed from reference TRBV28 and TRBJ2-1, reads DVKVTQSSRYLVKRTGEKVFLECVQDMDHENMFWYRQDPGLGLRLIYFSYDVKMKEKGDIPEGYSVSREKKERFSLILESASTNQTSMYLCASSLCREAGAPISYNEQFFGPGTRLTVL.